Here is one TCR beta chain with its context. The sample is drawn from a study of pediatric ulcerative colitis. Sequencing was at survey level. Libraries were prepared by immunoSEQ multiplex PCR; TCRdb keeps only in-frame clonotypes and omits some of them. This sample carries 55,000 to 70,000 clones, over 70% of them seen once, and the ten largest clones take about 1.5%. CDR3 length: 14 residues. Trimming pared 8 bases from V and 1 base from J, leaving 14 bases between. Germline CDR1 MGHDK, CDR2 SYGVNS. The source is a boy between 10 and 17 years old who was a control in a study of pediatric ulcerative colitis. The specimen sequenced was blood. The chain links TRBV25-1 to TRBJ1-1; possible D gene TRBD1, 5 bases. CDR3 region: CASSQGSSNTEAFF. In DNA form, the CDR3 reads TGTGCCAGCTCCCAGGGCTCCTCGAACACTGAAGCTTTCTTT.